This T cell receptor (beta chain) was captured by sequencing in a study of blood T cells in healthy people across ages (dated by TCRdb to 2014 to 2015). The study in broad terms: In model experiments, template switching captured about one uniquely barcoded TCR beta cDNA molecule for every two T cells. To track age-related changes in TCR beta repertoire diversity, the study relied on deep sequencing normalized with unique cDNA molecular identifiers. Using the same blood draw, the study looked at two additional independent replicas of 1 million unique cDNA reads for two donors, one aged 18 to 30 and the other aged 80 or older. To avoid experimental bias, donors of different ages were spread randomly across the sequencing lanes. The donors were divided into four age groups: young (average roughly 17 years), middle-aged (approximately 42), aged (approximately 64) and long-lived (roughly 88). Findings and caveats that apply to the study as a whole: The CMV infection status of donors was not known, potentially confounding age-related changes in expanded clonotypes. Conclusive comparison of naive and antigen-experienced compartments was prevented by the profiling of bulk unsorted PBMCs. Compared with the aged group, the long-lived group had more naive CD4+ T cells, fewer expanded clones and increased TCR diversity, suggesting age selection. As age increased, observed TCR beta diversity per million T cells dropped in a roughly linear way, and a significant reduction was already evident by age about 36. The percentage of naive T cells measured by flow cytometry correlated strongly with observed TCR beta diversity. Total diversity estimates from one million sequenced T cells were considered lower bounds and underestimates.

Turning to this clonotype: The antigen this receptor binds is unknown. No per-base quality is available; no much larger clone lies one base away.

Library creation used 5' RACE. Sequencing was carried out with an Illumina HiSeq 2500. The second PCR ran for roughly 7 to 12 cycles and used a J-beta primer mix along with a sample-barcoded 5' primer. A unique molecular identifier was introduced onto each TCR beta cDNA molecule by a template-switch 5' adaptor carrying 12 random nucleotides. Each sample yielded at least 2.5 million CDR3-containing paired-end reads. The Mint cDNA synthesis kit, primed by a TRBC-specific oligonucleotide, was used to synthesize first-strand cDNA from all RNA. Following uracil-DNA glycosylase treatment, a first 18-cycle PCR with universal primers M1SS and BC2_uni_R was performed on all cDNA. The authors' analysis ran thus. Each sample was normalized by randomly selecting 1 million high-quality reads, each carrying a distinct molecular identifier. Instead of being binned into consensus sequences, reads that shared molecular identifiers were thrown out. MiTCR, set to a Q25 quality threshold and the strictest error-elimination algorithm, was used for CDR3 identification, clonotype clustering and error correction. A nonparametric unseen species model using Euler transformation provided a lower-bound estimate of total TCR beta diversity. Clones were called with MiXCR by TCRdb after fastp trimmed the public reads at Q25, and only in-frame beta chains were retained. Here each entry gathers all rows of one CDR3 protein and keeps the most common genes and DNA. V and J calls and clone size were set by TCRdb, not the authors. This sample holds about 1.6 million distinct CDR3 sequences; around 35% were observed only once. The ten largest clones represent about 10% of the sample.

Donors were 40 or so systemically healthy Caucasian individuals from Russia aged roughly 6 to 95 years. Roughly 11 milliliters of peripheral blood were drawn from each donor into EDTA-treated Vacutainer tubes. PBMCs were isolated by Ficoll-Paque density-gradient centrifugation, with at least 6 million obtained per sample. Total RNA was extracted from PBMCs with Trizol reagent, with at least 6 micrograms obtained per sample. For every donor, flow cytometry on a PBMC aliquot measured the percentage of naive CD45RAhigh/CD27high T cells. The trim is 0 bases for V and 8 bases for J, with a gap of 13 bases between the germline ends. Inclusive of the bounding cysteine and phenylalanine, the CDR3 is 13 residues long. Just CDR3 DNA is preserved here, 39 bases in frame from base 1. CDR1 and CDR2 were assigned from the germline V gene (reference sequence) as DFQATT and SNEGSKA.

The chain couples TRBV20-1 to TRBJ1-2, and TRBD1 may be the D gene, going by 5 matching bases. Sequenced input: blood. The sequence derives from a woman aged 25 to 39 in good health. The CDR3 sequence is CSARDGTRGGYTF. The DNA sequence is given as TGCAGTGCTAGAGACGGGACCCGGGGGGGCTACACCTTC.